The 28 T cell receptor beta chains given below trace back to one sample, sequenced in a study of radiotherapy plus CTLA-4 blockade in lung cancer. Sequencing was performed with immunoSEQ multiplex PCR; in TCRdb, only in-frame clones are kept and a portion is missing. Of 50,000 to 60,000 clones listed, 82% are singletons. This specimen consisted of peripheral blood, obtained from a patient treated with radiotherapy plus ipilimumab. All receptors derive from a human donor with non-small cell lung cancer whose response to radiotherapy plus ipilimumab could not be evaluated.

V and J are TRBV28 and TRBJ1-2; D possibly corresponds to TRBD1 (5 bases). V lost 2 bases and J lost 0, with 13 bases in between. The CDR3 totals 16 residues. From germline, CDR1 is MDHEN and CDR2 SYDVKM. CDR3 sequence: CASSLGGTVANYGYTF. The CDR3, as DNA: TGTGCCAGCAGTTTAGGGGGGACTGTAGCTAACTATGGCTACACCTTC.

This sequence joins TRBV4-2 and TRBJ2-2, with 7 positions matching TRBD2. The germline gives CDR1 LGHNA, CDR2 YNFKEQ. V gave up 0 bases and J gave up 1 base; unmatched junction bases: 5. The CDR3 runs to 17 residues. Written as DNA, the CDR3 is TGTGCCAGCAGCCAAGATTCGGGAGGAGGGAACACCGGGGAGCTGTTTTTT. As protein: CASSQDSGGGNTGELFF.

J is TRBJ1-2 and V is TRBV9; 9 bases are a match to TRBD1. Germline V gives CDR1 SGDLS, CDR2 YYNGEE. The V segment lost 5 bases and the J segment 4 bases; nucleotides outside the gene matches: 9. The CDR3 extends over 15 amino acids. The CDR3 sequence: CASRQEGQGAYGYTF. The CDR3 DNA sequence: TGTGCCAGCAGACAAGAGGGACAGGGTGCCTATGGCTACACCTTC.

The V call is TRBV6-6, the J call TRBJ2-5; D uncertain. V shed 0 bases and J shed 1 base, with 9 bases lying between them. The CDR3 runs to 15 residues. The germline gives CDR1 MNHNY, CDR2 SVGAGI (reference sequence). The CDR3 DNA reads TGTGCCAGCAGTTACTCAAGCTCCGTCCAAGAGACCCAGTACTTC. It codes for CASSYSSSVQETQYF.

The genes are TRBV19 and TRBJ1-2, with 8 bases that match TRBD1. This CDR3 has 16 amino acids. From germline, CDR1 is LNHDA and CDR2 SQIVND (reference sequence). V shed 4 bases and J 4 bases; nucleotides not matched to a gene: 11. CDR3 protein: CASSTREAGGLYGYTF. The CDR3 coding sequence is TGTGCCAGTAGTACGCGTGAGGCAGGGGGCCTCTATGGCTACACCTTC.

This clone came up once. This sequence joins TRBV6-1 and TRBJ2-3; a weak D match, TRBD2 (5 bases). Per the germline V gene, CDR1 is MNHNS and CDR2 is SASEGT. V lost 2 bases to trimming and J lost 0 bases, with 12 bases between them. This CDR3 contains 16 residues. CDR3 protein: CASSELLAGSTDTQYF. CDR3 sequence (DNA): TGTGCCAGCAGTGAATTGCTAGCCGGTAGCACAGATACGCAGTATTTT.

The rearrangement links TRBV15 to TRBJ2-5; TRBD2 might be the D (5 bases). CDR1 and CDR2 (germline): LNHNV, YYDKDF (reference sequence). The CDR3 contains 15 residues. Trimming took off 5 bases at V and 7 bases at J, with 20 bases between the two ends. In DNA, the CDR3 is TGTGCCACCAGCCATGTGGACTTCCCTTCCTCGACCCAGTACTTC. This translates into CATSHVDFPSSTQYF.

The rearrangement uses TRBV12-5 and TRBJ1-1, with 12 bases fitting TRBD1. The CDR3 consists of 15 residues. From germline, CDR1 is LGHNT and CDR2 FRNRAP. V was pared by 6 bases and J by 4 bases, with 6 bases of the junction left unmatched. The CDR3 DNA reads as TGTGCTAGTGGGGGGGACAGGGGGCCGGGCACTGAAGCTTTCTTT. Translated, it gives CASGGDRGPGTEAFF.

This clone was detected a few times. Other nucleotide sequences in the sample specify the same CDR3. The chain combines TRBV7-7 with TRBJ2-5; D is uncertain. Trimming stripped 3 bases from V and 5 bases from J, with 10 bases between. The CDR3 sequence is 13 residues long. Germline V CDR1 and CDR2: SSHAT, FNYEAQ (reference sequence). The CDR3: CASSLRPKETQYF. The CDR3 nucleotides are TGTGCCAGCAGCTTGCGGCCGAAGGAGACCCAGTACTTC. The variable domain in full, with the rest retrieved from reference TRBV7-7 and TRBJ2-5, is GAGVSQSPRYKVTKRGQDVTLRCDPISSHATLYWYQQALGQGPEFLTYFNYEAQPDKSGLPSDRFSAERPEGSISTLTIQRTEQRDSAMYRCASSLRPKETQYFGPGTRLLVL.

The rearrangement uses TRBV7-6 and TRBJ1-1; 11 bases match TRBD1. This CDR3 is 15 amino acids long. J gave up 6 bases and V 5 bases, and 8 bases lay outside the gene matches. Germline assignment: CDR1 SGHVS and CDR2 FNYEAQ. In DNA form, the CDR3 reads TGTGCCAGCAGCGTTCGGACAGGGGGCAACCCTGAAGCTTTCTTT. Protein product: CASSVRTGGNPEAFF.

This sequence joins TRBV19 and TRBJ1-1, with 9 bases lining up with TRBD1. J was trimmed by 0 bases and V by 10 bases; bases with no gene match: 15. Germline CDR1 and CDR2: LNHDA and SQIVND (reference sequence). CDR3 length: 17 amino acids. The CDR3 DNA reads TGTGCCACGATCAAAGGGCCGGGACAGGGACTGAACACTGAAGCTTTCTTT. Amino acid sequence: CATIKGPGQGLNTEAFF.

The chain links TRBV27 to TRBJ1-4, with D tentatively TRBD1 (5 bases). The CDR3 has 13 residues. Trimming stripped 4 bases from V and 8 bases from J, with 11 bases between. The germline V gene has CDR1 MNHEY and CDR2 SMNVEV (reference sequence). CDR3 amino acids: CASSSRGREKLFF. CDR3 in DNA: TGTGCCAGCAGTTCAAGGGGAAGAGAAAAACTGTTTTTT.

The chain employs TRBV6-1 and TRBJ2-2; weak D call: TRBD2 (6 bases). Germline assignment: CDR1 MNHNS and CDR2 SASEGT. The CDR3 is 14 residues long. V was clipped by 6 bases and J by 5 bases, with 13 bases between them. CDR3 sequence reads: CASRWEARTGELFF. The CDR3 DNA sequence: TGTGCCAGCAGATGGGAGGCACGAACCGGGGAGCTGTTTTTT.

The chain links TRBV5-4 to TRBJ1-4, with 9 bases lining up with TRBD1. Germline assignment: CDR1 SGHNT and CDR2 YYREEE (reference sequence). The ends lost 2 bases at V and 8 bases at J; junction bases unmatched: 10. There are 16 residues in the CDR3. The CDR3 DNA reads TGTGCCAGCAGCTTAACCGGGACAGGGACGGGGGAAAAACTGTTTTTT. Its protein is CASSLTGTGTGEKLFF.

The chain has TRBV5-4 and TRBJ1-1; TRBD1 aligns across 10 bases. Germline V gene data show CDR1 as SGHNT and CDR2 as YYREEE (reference sequence). V dropped 2 bases and J dropped 5; count of bases not matched to a gene: 6. There are 15 residues in the CDR3. DNA of the CDR3: TGTGCCAGCAGCTTAGACCGGGACAGGGGTACTGAAGCTTTCTTT. This codes for CASSLDRDRGTEAFF. The entire variable domain, with the rest obtained from reference TRBV5-4 and TRBJ1-1, is as follows: ETGVTQSPTHLIKTRGQQVTLRCSSQSGHNTVSWYQQALGQGPQFIFQYYREEENGRGNFPPRFSGLQFPNYSSELNVNALELDDSALYLCASSLDRDRGTEAFFGQGTRLTVV.

The chain combines TRBV28 with TRBJ1-1; 9 nucleotides agree with TRBD1. In germline, CDR1 is MDHEN, CDR2 SYDVKM. There are 14 residues in the CDR3. Losses at the gene ends were 4 bases for V and 1 base for J; bases not matched to a gene: 1. CDR3 in DNA: TGTGCCAGCAGTTCGGGACAGGGGAACACTGAAGCTTTCTTT. Translation: CASSSGQGNTEAFF.

The chain carries TRBV7-2 and TRBJ2-7, with 10 bases lining up with TRBD2. V was clipped by 3 bases and J by 2 bases; unmatched bases: 4. Germline values: CDR1 SGHTA, CDR2 FQGNSA. This CDR3 comprises 15 residues. DNA for the CDR3: TGTGCCAGCAGCTTTGTAGCGGGAGGCACCTACGAGCAGTACTTC. It is translated as CASSFVAGGTYEQYF.

The chain uses TRBV27 and TRBJ2-7; TRBD1 is a possible D gene (8 bases). The V and J ends lost 5 bases and 5 bases respectively, with 16 bases between them. Germline CDR1 and CDR2: MNHEY and SMNVEV (reference sequence). The CDR3 is 14 amino acids. The CDR3 region has the DNA TGTGCCAGCAGTAGAGACACAGGGGGGGACGAGCAGTACTTC. This codes for CASSRDTGGDEQYF.

This sequence joins TRBV27 and TRBJ2-7; 10 nucleotides match TRBD1. The CDR3 loop spans 12 amino acids. Germline values: CDR1 MNHEY, CDR2 SMNVEV (reference sequence). J gave up 12 bases and V 11 bases, and 13 bases lay outside the gene matches. The CDR3 reads CAAGTGEGIWYF. Here the CDR3 DNA reads TGTGCCGCCGGGACAGGGGAGGGTATTTGGTACTTC.

V usage is TRBV19 and J usage is TRBJ2-3; 11 bases are a match to TRBD2. The V gene end was trimmed by 7 bases and the J gene end by 3 bases; junction bases not matched to a gene: 9. This CDR3 has 16 residues. CDR1 and CDR2 (germline): LNHDA, SQIVND (reference sequence). The CDR3 nucleotides are TGTGCCAGTAATTACAGGGCTAGCGGGGGGACAGATACGCAGTATTTT. It specifies CASNYRASGGTDTQYF.

This clone appeared a single time. The gene calls are TRBV11-2 and TRBJ2-7; unclear D gene. In germline, CDR1 is SGHAT, CDR2 FQNNGV. The length of the CDR3 is 13 residues. Trimming cost V 0 bases and J 3 bases, with 6 bases left between them. CDR3 sequence: CASSLEAHYEQYF. The CDR3 DNA reads as TGTGCCAGCAGCTTAGAAGCGCACTACGAGCAGTACTTC.

The chain joins TRBV19 to TRBJ1-4; no firm D call. The length of the CDR3 is 14 residues. Trimming took 6 bases from V and 9 from J, leaving 17 bases between them. Germline V gives CDR1 LNHDA, CDR2 SQIVND (reference sequence). CDR3 protein: CASSDRGPMKKLFF. The DNA for the CDR3 is TGTGCCAGTAGCGATAGAGGGCCAATGAAAAAACTGTTTTTT.

This clone was seen more than once but under ten times. V and J are TRBV5-1 and TRBJ2-1, with 15 nucleotides matching TRBD2. The CDR3 sequence is 16 residues long. The junction had 2 bases not matched to a gene; V was cut back by 0 bases and J by 7 bases. CDR1 is SGHRS, CDR2 YFSETQ, per germline. The CDR3 DNA sequence: TGCGCCAGCAGCTTGGCCGGACTAGCGGGAGGGAATGAGCAGTTCTTC. Amino acids: CASSLAGLAGGNEQFF.

This chain connects TRBV29-1 to TRBJ2-7; 11 bases are a match to TRBD2. Germline CDR1 is SQVTM and CDR2 is ANQGSEA. CDR3 length: 14 amino acids. V lost 6 bases to trimming and J lost 5 bases; unmatched junction nucleotides: 9. DNA for the CDR3: TGCAGCGTCCAAAAGACTAGCGGGGCCCACGAGCAGTACTTC. Translating gives CSVQKTSGAHEQYF.

The rearrangement links TRBV5-4 to TRBJ2-5; no firm D call. The germline V and J ends were trimmed by 0 bases and 1 base, with 7 bases remaining between them. There are 14 residues in the CDR3. Germline V gives CDR1 SGHNT, CDR2 YYREEE (reference sequence). For the CDR3, the DNA is TGTGCCAGCAGCTTGGGTACCGGCCAAGAGACCCAGTACTTC. It yields the protein CASSLGTGQETQYF.

This clone was seen more than once but under ten times. The rearrangement uses TRBV11-3 and TRBJ2-5; D gene ambiguous. V was pared by 4 bases and J by 4 bases, with 16 bases between. The CDR3 is made up of 15 amino acids. The V gene's germline CDR1 is SGHNT and CDR2 YENEEA. CDR3 sequence: CASSSRTDSSETQYF. The CDR3 bases are TGTGCCAGCAGCTCCCGAACCGACTCATCAGAGACCCAGTACTTC.

The V and J genes are TRBV13 and TRBJ2-7, with 9 bases identical to TRBD2. Germline CDR1 and CDR2: PRHDT and FYEKMQ (reference sequence). V was clipped by 5 bases and J by 3 bases; unmatched bases: 5. This CDR3 contains 14 residues. This chain's CDR3 is CASSTNSGGYEQYF. The CDR3 DNA sequence: TGTGCCAGCAGCACCAATAGCGGGGGCTACGAGCAGTACTTC.

The chain employs TRBV2 and TRBJ2-7; TRBD2 agrees at 9 bases. The germline V gene has CDR1 SNHLY and CDR2 FYNNEI. Trimming at V came to 8 bases and at J to 0 bases, leaving 5 bases not matched to a gene. The length of the CDR3 is 14 residues. For the CDR3, the DNA is TGTGCCAGCCAGGGCGGGGGGGCCTCCTACGAGCAGTACTTC. The encoded protein is CASQGGGASYEQYF.